The clone carrying this TCR beta chain was detected ten times or more. Antigen: not known. The entry originates in a study of T cell repertoires in cytomegalovirus infection. This CDR3 is 13 amino acids long. CDR1 is SGHTA and CDR2 is FQGNSA in the germline V gene. Trimming took 7 bases from V and 5 from J; bases not matched to a gene: 5. Via MiXCR, TCRdb re-called the reads, giving one row per CDR3 protein. The sample holds about 700,000 distinct CDR3 sequences, 30% to 35% seen once. This clonotype was sampled from a human donor in good health (CMV status not recorded). Some clones in this sample may be carry-over from other donors' samples. This sequence joins TRBV7-2 and TRBJ2-3; 8 bases fit TRBD2. This specimen consisted of cultured PBMCs, obtained from culture after CMV antigen stimulation. In DNA, the CDR3 is TGTGCCAGCAACGCGCGGGGGGTAGATACGCAGTATTTT. This sequence encodes CASNARGVDTQYF.